A single sample is the source of the 30 T cell receptor beta chains below, sequenced in a study of blood T cells in healthy people across ages (dated by TCRdb to between 2014 and 2017). The library was obtained by 5' RACE. Reads for this sample came from an Illumina HiSeq 2500. A second PCR of about 6 to 11 cycles was performed with a sample-barcoded 5' primer and a J-beta primer mix. The public sequencing data were trimmed at Q25 with fastp and processed into clonotypes with MiXCR by TCRdb, which kept only in-frame beta chains. One record per CDR3 amino acid sequence lists the most common genes and DNA. Present in this sample are some 1.6 million distinct CDR3 sequences, around 36% of which were seen just once. Approximately 11% of the sample is in the top ten clones. The sequenced material came from blood. The receptors stem from a woman in her thirties in good health.

This chain links TRBV28 with TRBJ2-1; the D is unclear. The ends were cut back, 3 bases at V and 0 bases at J, with 6 bases in the middle. This CDR3 contains 14 residues. Per germline, CDR1 MDHEN and CDR2 SYDVKM. The CDR3 sequence: CASSFSYSYNEQFF. DNA of the CDR3: TGTGCCAGCAGTTTTAGTTACTCCTACAATGAGCAGTTCTTC. The full variable domain, its missing parts supplied by reference TRBV28 and TRBJ2-1, is DVKVTQSSRYLVKRTGEKVFLECVQDMDHENMFWYRQDPGLGLRLIYFSYDVKMKEKGDIPEGYSVSREKKERFSLILESASTNQTSMYLCASSFSYSYNEQFFGPGTRLTVL.

This clonotype occurred a few times. J is TRBJ1-2 and V is TRBV4-1; 8 bases line up with TRBD1. Germline V CDR1 and CDR2: MGHRA, YSYEKL. The CDR3 runs 14 residues. The V segment lost 4 bases and the J segment 3 bases; nucleotides outside the gene matches: 4. CDR3 DNA: TGCGCCAGCAGCCCTCAGGGGGCGGACTATGGCTACACCTTC. Translating gives CASSPQGADYGYTF.

With respect to this clonotype: The junction does not match germline at one end; this may be a read error. This chain's CDR3 is CASSLGGGTPLYGHTF. For the CDR3, the DNA is TGTGCCAGCAGCTTGGGCGGGGGCACACCACTCTATGGCCACACCTTC. The rearrangement links TRBV7-2 to TRBJ1-2; weak D call: TRBD1 (6 bases). Germline loops: CDR1 SGHTA, CDR2 FQGNSA. The CDR3 sequence is 16 residues long.

The V gene is TRBV6-2 or TRBV6-3, the J gene TRBJ2-5; D remains unclear. The CDR3 is 13 amino acids. Looked up from germline, CDR1 is MNHEY and CDR2 is SVGEGT. V lost 7 bases, J lost 0 bases, and 9 bases lay in between. CDR3 region: CASNPTYQETQYF. The CDR3 DNA follows: TGTGCCAGCAACCCTACGTACCAAGAGACCCAGTACTTC.

As regards this clonotype: One junction end does not reproduce the germline sequence, and a read error may be involved. CDR3 residues: CTSIRDPERDEQFF. Written as DNA, the CDR3 is TGTACCAGCATCAGGGACCCCGAAAGGGATGAGCAGTTCTTC. This chain connects TRBV6-6 to TRBJ2-1; tentatively, D is TRBD1 or TRBD2 (5 bases each). The CDR3 extends over 14 amino acids. The germline gives CDR1 MNHNY, CDR2 SVGAGI (reference sequence).

The chain couples TRBV27 to TRBJ2-7, with 7 bases that match TRBD1. CDR3 size: 17 residues. J was trimmed by 7 bases and V by 4 bases; bases with no gene match: 19. Germline lookup yields CDR1 MNHEY and CDR2 SMNVEV (reference sequence). This CDR3 reads CASSSPGQYLFSGEQYF. The CDR3, as DNA: TGTGCCAGCAGTTCCCCGGGACAGTATCTCTTCTCGGGAGAGCAGTACTTC.

This chain connects TRBV28 to TRBJ1-5; unclear D gene. CDR1 and CDR2 from the germline V gene are MDHEN and SYDVKM. The ends were cut back, 10 bases at V and 15 bases at J, with 19 bases in the middle. The CDR3 sequence is 11 residues long. CDR3 bases: TGTGCCACCGCTCTGGACGGGTTTTGGCATTTT. Protein sequence: CATALDGFWHF.

The gene calls are TRBV5-1 and TRBJ1-4; 9 positions agree with TRBD1. The V gene end was trimmed by 9 bases and the J gene end by 6 bases; junction bases not matched to a gene: 9. The CDR3 runs 14 residues. Germline lookup yields CDR1 SGHRS and CDR2 YFSETQ. CDR3 loop: CANRWTGADEKLFF. DNA for the CDR3: TGCGCCAACAGATGGACAGGGGCGGATGAAAAACTGTTTTTT.

V usage is TRBV3-1 and J usage is TRBJ2-4, with D perhaps matching TRBD1 (6 bases). The J call may be incorrect, as the DNA end agrees better with TRBJ2-7. Germline loops: CDR1 LGHDT, CDR2 YNNKEL (reference sequence). The CDR3 runs to 15 residues. In nucleotides, the CDR3 is TGTGCCAGCAGCCAAGAAGGGCAGGGGATCGACGAGCAGTACTTC. As protein: CASSQEGQGIDEQYF.

At least ten counts were recorded for this clonotype. The gene calls are TRBV4-1 and TRBJ2-5; unclear D gene. Per germline, CDR1 MGHRA and CDR2 YSYEKL. The CDR3 covers 16 residues. Trimming removed 0 bases at V and 1 base at J, with 12 bases between. CDR3 sequence reads: CASSQDPLTTQETQYF. CDR3 DNA: TGCGCCAGCAGCCAAGACCCCTTGACAACCCAAGAGACCCAGTACTTC.

With respect to this clonotype: One junction end disagrees with the germline gene, perhaps due to a read error. The gene calls are TRBV5-6 and TRBJ2-1, with 9 nucleotides matching TRBD1. Germline V gene lookup returns CDR1 SGHDT and CDR2 YYEEEE. The CDR3 has 15 residues. CDR3 protein: CVSSWDRVPNNEQFF. The CDR3 bases are TGTGTCAGCAGCTGGGACAGGGTCCCCAACAATGAGCAGTTCTTC.

The CDR3 DNA follows: TGTGCCACCAGCATGAGACAGTCTAACTATGGCTACACCTTC. Its translation is CATSMRQSNYGYTF. The V gene is TRBV15, the J gene TRBJ1-2; D is possibly TRBD1 (5 bases). The germline V gene has CDR1 LNHNV and CDR2 YYDKDF (reference sequence). The CDR3 loop spans 14 amino acids. V shed 4 bases and J shed 0 bases, with 9 bases lying between them.

There are a few counts of this clonotype. The gene calls are TRBV20-1 and TRBJ1-1; D is unclear. Trimming left V 3 bases short and J 8 bases short, with 19 bases between. The CDR3 extends over 14 amino acids. Germline V gene sequence: CDR1 DFQATT, CDR2 SNEGSKA (reference sequence). In DNA, the CDR3 is TGCAGTGCTAGGAGGCCGGGTTACAGAAGGGAAGCTTTCTTT. It encodes CSARRPGYRREAFF.

This chain connects TRBV9 to TRBJ2-6; possible D gene TRBD2, 6 bases. The CDR3 consists of 15 residues. Germline values: CDR1 SGDLS, CDR2 YYNGEE. V was cut by 3 bases and J by 3 bases, with 10 bases left in between. The CDR3 sequence is CASSAGTGGANVLTF. The CDR3 DNA reads TGTGCCAGCAGCGCGGGGACTGGTGGGGCCAACGTCCTGACTTTC. Complete variable domain (other parts from reference TRBV9 and TRBJ2-6): DSGVTQTPKHLITATGQRVTLRCSPRSGDLSVYWYQQSLDQGLQFLIQYYNGEERAKGNILERFSAQQFPDLHSELNLSSLELGDSALYFCASSAGTGGANVLTFGAGSRLTVL.

This clonotype was seen only a few times. The chain couples TRBV9 to TRBJ1-1; TRBD1 matches at 12 bases. The length of the CDR3 is 15 residues. Trimming at V came to 0 bases and at J to 8 bases, leaving 5 bases not matched to a gene. Germline CDR1 reads SGDLS; CDR2 reads YYNGEE. The CDR3, as DNA: TGTGCCAGCAGCGTAGTGCAGGGACAGGGGGCCGAAGCTTTCTTT. Protein: CASSVVQGQGAEAFF.

The V and J genes are TRBV4-1 and TRBJ1-4; TRBD1 is a possible D gene (5 bases). The CDR3 has 13 amino acids. Germline V lookup: CDR1 MGHRA, CDR2 YSYEKL. The germline V and J ends were trimmed by 2 bases and 7 bases, with 8 bases remaining between them. The CDR3 loop reads CASSQPQGEKLFF. CDR3 sequence (DNA): TGCGCCAGCAGCCAACCCCAGGGTGAAAAACTGTTTTTT.

Note on this clonotype: Its ends do not fully match the called genes, so a read error is possible. This chain links TRBV20-1 with TRBJ2-5, with TRBD2 matching over 10 bases. The J call is doubtful: the DNA matches TRBJ2-7 better. CDR1 and CDR2 (germline): DFQATT, SNEGSKA (reference sequence). The CDR3 consists of 14 residues. For the CDR3, the DNA is TGCGGTGCCGCAGAAGCGGGAGGGCCTTACGAGCAGTACTTC. As protein: CGAAEAGGPYEQYF.

This clonotype was counted a few times. The V gene is TRBV29-1, the J gene TRBJ2-3, with D hard to call. The V end was cut by 4 bases, the J end by 5 bases, with 7 bases between. The CDR3 is made up of 11 amino acids. Germline lookup yields CDR1 SQVTM and CDR2 ANQGSEA. The CDR3, as DNA: TGCAGCGTTGGAGTGGTAGATACGCAGTATTTT. Residues: CSVGVVDTQYF.

This chain connects TRBV20-1 to TRBJ2-1; D is unresolved. CDR3 length: 14 amino acids. Germline assignment: CDR1 DFQATT and CDR2 SNEGSKA (reference sequence). Trimming shortened V by 3 bases and J by 6 bases, and 15 bases separated the two germline ends. CDR3 sequence: CSASGRQQTNEQFF. CDR3 sequence (DNA): TGCAGTGCTAGCGGTAGGCAACAGACCAATGAGCAGTTCTTC.

The rearrangement links TRBV6-5 to TRBJ1-1; D is undetermined. The CDR3 length is 11 residues. Trimming took 0 bases from V and 11 from J, leaving 7 bases between them. Germline assignment: CDR1 MNHEY and CDR2 SVGAGI. The CDR3 is CASSYSGKAFF. The DNA of the CDR3 is TGTGCCAGCAGTTACTCGGGGAAGGCTTTCTTT.

This clonotype has more than one count but fewer than ten. J is TRBJ2-1 and V is TRBV4-1; 9 nucleotides align to TRBD2. Germline CDR1 MGHRA, CDR2 YSYEKL. The CDR3 has 15 amino acids. V was pared by 1 base and J by 10 bases, with 8 bases of the junction left unmatched. In DNA, the CDR3 is TGCGCCAGCAGCCAAGGGCGGGAGGGACGGCGGGAGCAGTTCTTC. It is translated as CASSQGREGRREQFF.

A single count supports this clonotype. Given a much more abundant clone one base away, this may be a read error. The chain has TRBV7-2 and TRBJ2-7, with D possibly matching TRBD1 (6 bases). CDR3 length: 15 residues. Germline assignment: CDR1 SGHTA and CDR2 FQGNSA. V was shortened by 4 bases and J by 3 bases, with 16 bases between the two germline ends. The CDR3 coding sequence is TGTACCAGCAGCTCCAGGGGCAGGGGCAGCTACGAGCAGTACTTC. Its protein product is CTSSSRGRGSYEQYF.

The rearrangement joins TRBV4-1 to TRBJ2-1; 7 bases are shared with TRBD2. The ends lost 6 bases at V and 10 bases at J; junction bases unmatched: 9. The CDR3 consists of 13 residues. Germline V lookup: CDR1 MGHRA, CDR2 YSYEKL. CDR3 sequence (DNA): TGCGCCAGCAGTTCGGGGGGTCGTATGGAGCAGTTCTTC. The encoded protein is CASSSGGRMEQFF.

The chain couples TRBV5-1 to TRBJ2-5, with D possibly matching TRBD2 (5 bases). CDR3 size: 16 residues. The germline V gene has CDR1 SGHRS and CDR2 YFSETQ. With 4 bases removed from V and 0 bases from J, the gap between germline ends came to 16 bases. The CDR3 DNA follows: TGCGCCAGCAGCGTTAGCGCGCCCCCGTACCAAGAGACCCAGTACTTC. Translating gives CASSVSAPPYQETQYF.

The chain employs TRBV20-1 and TRBJ2-1; 10 bases match TRBD2. The CDR3 loop spans 14 amino acids. Germline V gene data show CDR1 as DFQATT and CDR2 as SNEGSKA (reference sequence). V lost 0 bases, J lost 12 bases, and 8 bases stayed unmatched. The CDR3 nucleotides read TGCAGTGCTAGAGATTTTTTAGCTAGCGGGAGGCAGTTCTTC. Translating it yields CSARDFLASGRQFF.

This clonotype was detected only once. The J gene is TRBJ2-7, the V gene TRBV6-1, with D perhaps matching TRBD1 (5 bases). Trimming removed 6 bases from V and 4 bases from J, with 13 bases in between. From germline, CDR1 is MNHNS and CDR2 SASEGT. The CDR3 is made up of 13 amino acids. The CDR3: CASRGVGAYEQYF. As DNA, the CDR3 is TGTGCCAGCAGGGGTGTAGGGGCTTACGAGCAGTACTTC.

The J gene is TRBJ1-2, the V gene TRBV15; 10 positions agree with TRBD1. With 5 bases clipped from V and 7 bases from J, the junction kept 13 bases outside the gene matches. The CDR3 is 16 residues long. Per the germline V gene, CDR1 is LNHNV and CDR2 is YYDKDF (reference sequence). CDR3 in DNA: TGTGCCACCAGCGAGGGACAGGGGCCTCGGGGACTTGGCTACACCTTC. Translation: CATSEGQGPRGLGYTF.

The gene calls are TRBV27 and TRBJ1-1; the match to TRBD1 covers 7 bases. V was pared by 2 bases and J by 5 bases, with 11 bases of the junction left unmatched. Looked up from germline, CDR1 is MNHEY and CDR2 is SMNVEV (reference sequence). This CDR3 is built from 16 residues. This chain's CDR3 is CASSLQGDPRGTEAFF. The CDR3, as DNA: TGTGCCAGCAGTTTACAGGGGGACCCACGGGGGACTGAAGCTTTCTTT.

The chain couples TRBV6-1 to TRBJ1-5; D uncertain. Trimming left V 6 bases short and J 0 bases short, with 18 bases between. CDR3 length: 17 amino acids. Germline-derived CDR1 and CDR2 are MNHNS and SASEGT. The CDR3 spells CASSPIQRRYSNQPQHF. The CDR3 coding sequence is TGTGCCAGCAGCCCTATTCAAAGACGATATAGCAATCAGCCCCAGCATTTT.

The V and J genes are TRBV2 and TRBJ2-6, with D unresolved. The ends were cut back, 7 bases at V and 4 bases at J, with 14 bases in the middle. CDR1 and CDR2 (germline): SNHLY, FYNNEI. The CDR3 is 15 amino acids. The CDR3 loop is CASTPKLSGANVLTF. CDR3 DNA sequence: TGTGCCAGCACGCCCAAATTATCAGGGGCCAACGTCCTGACTTTC.